This T cell receptor (beta chain) is from a study of blood T cells in healthy people across ages. A second PCR, run for about 6 to 11 cycles, used a sample-barcoded 5' primer plus a J-beta primer mix. TCRdb independently ran MiXCR on the 5' RACE reads; one entry per CDR3 protein. This sample has 1 million to 1.2 million distinct CDR3 sequences, with roughly two fifths found just once. This CDR3 has 19 residues. V lost 2 bases and J lost 3, with 23 bases in between. Germline CDR1 is SGHVS and CDR2 is FQNEAQ. Each donor gave roughly 9.2 milliliters of peripheral blood. Per sample, extraction of total RNA gave at least 5.5 micrograms in every case.

This clonotype was sampled from a man in his late teens or twenties in good health. The chain recombines TRBV7-8 with TRBJ1-3; D may be TRBD1 (5 bases). Material: blood. The CDR3 coding sequence is TGTGCCAGCAGCTTATCACCAGGGAAGTTTGTCGGTGATGGAAACACCATATATTTT. Protein product: CASSLSPGKFVGDGNTIYF.